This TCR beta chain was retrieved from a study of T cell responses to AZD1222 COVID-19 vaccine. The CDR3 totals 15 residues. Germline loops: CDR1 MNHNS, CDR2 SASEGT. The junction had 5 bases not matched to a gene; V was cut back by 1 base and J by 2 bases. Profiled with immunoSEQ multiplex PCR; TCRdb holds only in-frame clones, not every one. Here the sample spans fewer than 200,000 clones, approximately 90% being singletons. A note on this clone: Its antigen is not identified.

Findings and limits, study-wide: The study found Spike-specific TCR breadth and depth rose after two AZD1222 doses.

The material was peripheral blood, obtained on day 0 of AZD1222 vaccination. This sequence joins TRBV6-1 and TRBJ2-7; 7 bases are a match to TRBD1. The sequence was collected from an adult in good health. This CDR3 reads CASSEEGAGPYEQYF. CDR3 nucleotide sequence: TGTGCCAGCAGTGAAGAGGGGGCAGGGCCCTACGAGCAGTACTTC.